This is a list of T cell receptor beta chains from one sample in a study of cytomegalovirus exposure and HLA in healthy donors. Generated by immunoSEQ multiplex PCR, the TCRdb table keeps only in-frame clones and is missing some. This sample's table has more than 45,000 clones. The sequencing input was PBMCs. The receptor source for this set is a woman aged 25 to 45 in good health and CMV-seropositive. The CDR3 runs from the conserved cysteine through the conserved F or W. Fields, in order: J gene, V gene, D gene, CDR3 length, CDR3 protein. A D gene is named only where the DNA matches it firmly.

TRBJ2-6,TRBV5-6,.,16,CASSGGSGSGANVLTF
TRBJ1-4,TRBV2,.,15,CASIRNSPTNEKLFF
TRBJ1-4,TRBV25-1,TRBD1,15,CASSEPGTGDEKLFF
TRBJ2-1,TRBV5-8,TRBD2,16,CASSHLGVAGRNGQFF
TRBJ2-7,TRBV4-1,TRBD1,15,CASSQEHRGSYEQYF
TRBJ1-2,TRBV9,.,14,CASSSGEGVYGYTF
TRBJ1-2,TRBV2,.,13,CASRPRGVYGYTF
TRBJ2-5,TRBV6-5,.,14,CASRTPLASETQYF
TRBJ2-3,TRBV29-1,TRBD2,13,CSVKRELPDTQYF
TRBJ1-2,TRBV28,.,12,CASSRQDYGYTF